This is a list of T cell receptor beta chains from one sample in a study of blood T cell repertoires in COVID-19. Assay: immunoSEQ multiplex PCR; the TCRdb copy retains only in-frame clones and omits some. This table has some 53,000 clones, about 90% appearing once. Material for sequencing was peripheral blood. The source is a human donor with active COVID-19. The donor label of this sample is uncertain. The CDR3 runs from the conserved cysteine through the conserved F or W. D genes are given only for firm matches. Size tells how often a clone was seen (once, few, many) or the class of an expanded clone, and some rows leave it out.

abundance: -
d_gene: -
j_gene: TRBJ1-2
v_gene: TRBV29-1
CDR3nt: TGCAGCGCGGCTCAGGGCGTAGGGTATGGCTACACCTTC
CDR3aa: CSAAQGVGYGYTF

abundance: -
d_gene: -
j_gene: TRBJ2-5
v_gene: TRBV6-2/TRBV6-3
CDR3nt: TGTGCCAGCAGTTACCCGTCGGAGACCCAGTACTTC
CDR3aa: CASSYPSETQYF

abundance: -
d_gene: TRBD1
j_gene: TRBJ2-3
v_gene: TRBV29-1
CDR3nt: TGCAGCGTTGAGGGGACAGGGGGCAACTCGGATACGCAGTATTTT
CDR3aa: CSVEGTGGNSDTQYF

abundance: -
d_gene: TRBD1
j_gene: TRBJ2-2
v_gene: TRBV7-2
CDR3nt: TGTGCCAGCAGTTTGACCGGGACAGGGGTCGGTGGAGGGGAGCTGTTTTTT
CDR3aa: CASSLTGTGVGGGELFF

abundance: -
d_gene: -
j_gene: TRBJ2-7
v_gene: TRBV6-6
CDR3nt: TGTGCCAGCAATCAGGACTACGAGCAGTACTTC
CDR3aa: CASNQDYEQYF

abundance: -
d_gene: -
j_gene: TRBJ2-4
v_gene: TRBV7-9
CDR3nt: TGTGCCAGCAGCCCAACCTCGGACAAGGGTCAAAACATTCAGTACTTC
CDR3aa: CASSPTSDKGQNIQYF

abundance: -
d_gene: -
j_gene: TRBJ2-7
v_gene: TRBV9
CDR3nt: TGTGCCAGCAGCGTTTCGGGTTTGGACTTCTACGAGCAGTACTTC
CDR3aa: CASSVSGLDFYEQYF

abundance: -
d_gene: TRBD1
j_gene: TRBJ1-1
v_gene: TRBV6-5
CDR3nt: TGTGCCAGCAGTTTGGGACAGCTTTTGAACACTGAAGCTTTCTTT
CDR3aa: CASSLGQLLNTEAFF

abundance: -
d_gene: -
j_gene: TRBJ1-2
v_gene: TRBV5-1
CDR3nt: TGCGCCAGCAGCCCGGACAGCTACAATGGCTACACCTTC
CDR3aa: CASSPDSYNGYTF

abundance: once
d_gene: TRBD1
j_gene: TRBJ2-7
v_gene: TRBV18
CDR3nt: TGTGCCAGCTCACTGGGACAGGGGATTTTCTACGAGCAGTACTTC
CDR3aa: CASSLGQGIFYEQYF

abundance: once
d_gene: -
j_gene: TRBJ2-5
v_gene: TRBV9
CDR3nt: TGTGCCAGCACCACGGGGGATACACAAGAGACCCAGTACTTC
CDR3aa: CASTTGDTQETQYF

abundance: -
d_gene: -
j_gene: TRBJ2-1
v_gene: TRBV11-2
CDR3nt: TGTGCCAGTCGGACGGACTTCACAGACAATGAGCAGTTCTTC
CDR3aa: CASRTDFTDNEQFF

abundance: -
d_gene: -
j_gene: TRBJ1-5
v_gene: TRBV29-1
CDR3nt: TGCAGCGTTGAAGTGGCAGTCAATCAGCCCCAGCATTTT
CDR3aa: CSVEVAVNQPQHF

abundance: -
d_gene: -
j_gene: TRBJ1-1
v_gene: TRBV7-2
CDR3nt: TGTGCCAGCAGCTTATCGGCGGGGGTGAACACTGAAGCTTTCTTT
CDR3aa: CASSLSAGVNTEAFF

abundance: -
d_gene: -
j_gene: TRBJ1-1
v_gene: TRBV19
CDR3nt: TGTGCCAGTACCCGTTACACGGGGGTGAACACTGAAGCTTTCTTT
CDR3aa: CASTRYTGVNTEAFF

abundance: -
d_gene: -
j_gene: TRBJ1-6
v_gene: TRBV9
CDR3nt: TGTGCCAGCAGCGCATCAATGACAGGCGGGAGTTCACCCCTCCACTTT
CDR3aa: CASSASMTGGSSPLHF

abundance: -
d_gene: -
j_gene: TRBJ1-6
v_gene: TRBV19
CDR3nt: TGTGCCAGCTCACCAATTAGCTCCTATAATTCACCCCTCCACTTT
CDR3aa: CASSPISSYNSPLHF

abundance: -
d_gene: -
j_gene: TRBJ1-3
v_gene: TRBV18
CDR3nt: TGTGCCAGCTCACCAGGATGGACAGATGGAAACACCATATATTTT
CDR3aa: CASSPGWTDGNTIYF

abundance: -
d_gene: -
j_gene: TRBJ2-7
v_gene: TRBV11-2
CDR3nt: TGTGCCAGCAGCTTAGTAACAGGGTGGGGCGAGCAGTACTTC
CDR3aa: CASSLVTGWGEQYF

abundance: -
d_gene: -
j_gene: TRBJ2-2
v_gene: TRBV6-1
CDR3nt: TGTGCCAGCAGTGAATCGGGGACCGGGGAGCTGTTTTTT
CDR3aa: CASSESGTGELFF

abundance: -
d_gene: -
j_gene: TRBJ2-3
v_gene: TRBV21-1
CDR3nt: TGTGCCAGCAACTCCGGGGGGTGCACAGATACGCAGTATTTT
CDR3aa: CASNSGGCTDTQYF

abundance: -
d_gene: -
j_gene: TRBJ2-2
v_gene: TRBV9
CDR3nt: TGTGCCAGCAGCGTAAGCAGGTCGTCTTACACCGGGGAGCTGTTTTTT
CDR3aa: CASSVSRSSYTGELFF

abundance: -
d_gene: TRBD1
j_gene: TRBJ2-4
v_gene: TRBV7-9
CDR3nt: TGTGCCAGCAGCTTCCGAACCGGGACAGGGAGCCAAAACATTCAGTACTTC
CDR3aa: CASSFRTGTGSQNIQYF

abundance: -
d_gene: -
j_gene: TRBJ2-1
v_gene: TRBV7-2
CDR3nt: TGTGCCAGCAGCCCCTTCGGGGGATACTACAATGAGCAGTTCTTC
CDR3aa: CASSPFGGYYNEQFF

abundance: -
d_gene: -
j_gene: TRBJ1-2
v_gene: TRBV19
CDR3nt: TGTGCCAGTTTTGATCGGGGAAACTATGGCTACACCTTC
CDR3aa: CASFDRGNYGYTF

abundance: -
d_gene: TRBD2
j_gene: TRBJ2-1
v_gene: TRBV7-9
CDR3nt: TGTGCCAGCAGCTTAAAACCGGTAGCGGGGGGTGAGCAGTTCTTC
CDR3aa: CASSLKPVAGGEQFF

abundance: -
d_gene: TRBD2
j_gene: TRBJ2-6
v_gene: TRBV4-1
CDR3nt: TGCGCCAGCAGGGGGACTAGCGGGGGCCTAAGGGCTGGGGCCAACGTCCTGACTTTC
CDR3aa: CASRGTSGGLRAGANVLTF

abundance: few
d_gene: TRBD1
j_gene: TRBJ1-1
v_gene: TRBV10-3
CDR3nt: TGTGCCATCAGTGAGTCACAGGGGACTGAAGCTTTCTTT
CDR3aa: CAISESQGTEAFF

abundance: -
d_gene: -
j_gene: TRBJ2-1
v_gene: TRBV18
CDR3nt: TGTGCCAGCTCACCCCCTCAAGGGGGGGCCTCCTACAATGAGCAGTTCTTC
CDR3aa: CASSPPQGGASYNEQFF

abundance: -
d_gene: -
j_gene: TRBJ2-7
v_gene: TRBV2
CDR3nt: TGTGCCAGCAGAGCCGCGACAGGATACTACGAGCAGTACTTC
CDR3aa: CASRAATGYYEQYF

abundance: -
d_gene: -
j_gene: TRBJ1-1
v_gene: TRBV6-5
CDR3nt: TGTGCCAGCAGGGCCATGAACACTGAAGCTTTCTTT
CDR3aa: CASRAMNTEAFF

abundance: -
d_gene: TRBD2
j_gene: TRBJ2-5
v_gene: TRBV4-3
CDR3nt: TGCGCCAGCAGCCAAGATCTAGCGGGGGGAGCGGAGGAGACCCAGTACTTC
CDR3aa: CASSQDLAGGAEETQYF

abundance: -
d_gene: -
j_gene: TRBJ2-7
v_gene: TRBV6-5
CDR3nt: TGTGCCAGCGGACAGCCACCGTCCTACGAGCAGTACTTC
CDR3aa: CASGQPPSYEQYF

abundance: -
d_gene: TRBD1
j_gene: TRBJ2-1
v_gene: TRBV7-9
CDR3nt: TGTGCCAGCAGCTTCGGGTGGGACAGCTCCTACAATGAGCAGTTCTTC
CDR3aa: CASSFGWDSSYNEQFF

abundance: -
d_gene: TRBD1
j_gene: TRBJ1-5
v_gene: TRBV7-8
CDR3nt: TGTGCCAGCAGCTCCCTACCATCGACAGGGGTTCAGCCCCAGCATTTT
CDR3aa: CASSSLPSTGVQPQHF

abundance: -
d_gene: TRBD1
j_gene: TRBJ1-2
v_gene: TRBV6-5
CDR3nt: TGTGCCAGCAGTTTGGGGACAGGGAACTATGGCTACACCTTC
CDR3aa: CASSLGTGNYGYTF

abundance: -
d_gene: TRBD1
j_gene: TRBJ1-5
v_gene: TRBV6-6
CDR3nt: TGTGCCAGCAGTTACCGACAGGGGGCGCGGGATCAGCCCCAGCATTTT
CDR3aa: CASSYRQGARDQPQHF

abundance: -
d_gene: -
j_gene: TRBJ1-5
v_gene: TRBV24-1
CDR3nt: TGTGCCACCAGTGAAGGCGGCAGAAATAGCAATCAGCCCCAGCATTTT
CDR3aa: CATSEGGRNSNQPQHF

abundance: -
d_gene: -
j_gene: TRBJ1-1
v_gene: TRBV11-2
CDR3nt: TGTGCCAGCAGCTTAAATCCTATTATGAACACTGAAGCTTTCTTT
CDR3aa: CASSLNPIMNTEAFF

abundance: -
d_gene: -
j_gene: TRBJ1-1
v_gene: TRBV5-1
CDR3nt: TGCGCCAGCAGTTTGGAACAGGGCGTCGACACTGAAGCTTTCTTT
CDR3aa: CASSLEQGVDTEAFF

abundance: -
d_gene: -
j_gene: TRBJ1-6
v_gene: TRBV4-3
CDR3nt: TGCGCCAGCAGCCAAGATCTACATTCACCCCTCCACTTT
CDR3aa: CASSQDLHSPLHF

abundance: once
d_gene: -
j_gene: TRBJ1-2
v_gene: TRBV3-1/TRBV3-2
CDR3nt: TGTGCCAGCAGCTCAAACTATGGCTACACCTTC
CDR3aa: CASSSNYGYTF